These 6 T cell receptor beta chains came from one sample sequenced in a study of cytomegalovirus exposure and HLA in healthy donors. TCRdb keeps only in-frame clones here, not all; method: immunoSEQ multiplex PCR. The sample holds about 68,000 clones; about nine tenths are singletons and the top ten take about 3%. The sample was PBMCs. The receptors were gathered from a young man in good health and CMV-seronegative.

The V call is TRBV27, the J call TRBJ2-7; 10 bases align to TRBD2. Germline CDR1 is MNHEY and CDR2 is SMNVEV (reference sequence). The CDR3 loop spans 15 amino acids. J lost 2 bases, V lost 0 bases, and 1 base had no gene match. The CDR3 protein is CASSLSSGRTYEQYF. CDR3 sequence (DNA): TGTGCCAGCAGTTTATCTAGCGGGAGGACCTACGAGCAGTACTTC.

J is TRBJ1-2 and V is TRBV5-5; TRBD1 matches 7 bases. This CDR3 has 17 amino acids. CDR1 and CDR2 from the germline V gene are SGHKS and YYEKEE (reference sequence). J was trimmed by 7 bases and V by 4 bases; bases with no gene match: 19. CDR3 loop: CASSRKIDREIRGGYTF. DNA for the CDR3: TGTGCCAGCAGCCGTAAAATCGACAGGGAGATTCGTGGTGGCTACACCTTC. Full variable domain (rest looked up from reference TRBV5-5 and TRBJ1-2): DAGVTQSPTHLIKTRGQQVTLRCSPISGHKSVSWYQQVLGQGPQFIFQYYEKEERGRGNFPDRFSARQFPNYSSELNVNALLLGDSALYLCASSRKIDREIRGGYTFGSGTRLTVV.

This chain links TRBV12-5 with TRBJ1-2; perhaps TRBD1 as D (6 bases). Trimming shortened V by 4 bases and J by 4 bases, and 13 bases separated the two germline ends. CDR3 size: 14 residues. Germline CDR1 reads LGHNT; CDR2 reads FRNRAP. The chain's CDR3 is CASGWETGLYGYTF. Written as DNA, the CDR3 is TGTGCTAGTGGTTGGGAGACAGGTCTCTATGGCTACACCTTC.

The J gene is TRBJ1-3, the V gene TRBV10-3; perhaps TRBD1 as D (5 bases). Per the germline V gene, CDR1 is ENHRY and CDR2 is SYGVKD. The V end lost 11 bases, the J end lost 7 bases, and 15 bases lay between the germline ends. The CDR3 spans 12 residues. The CDR3 DNA follows: TGTGCCGCCGCTACAGGAGTCAACACCATATATTTT. Its protein is CAAATGVNTIYF.

This clone was found once. The genes are TRBV30 and TRBJ2-1; 10 bases map to TRBD2. Germline-derived CDR1 and CDR2 are GTSNPN and SVGIG (reference sequence). The CDR3 consists of 15 residues. With V trimmed by 4 bases and J by 5 bases, 8 bases remained unmatched. CDR3 residues: CAWTLIAGGNNEQFF. DNA for the CDR3: TGTGCCTGGACCTTGATAGCGGGAGGCAACAATGAGCAGTTCTTC.

The V gene is TRBV25-1, the J gene TRBJ1-1, with 9 bases lining up with TRBD1. This CDR3 region has 17 residues. V was clipped by 6 bases and J by 6 bases; unmatched bases: 17. Germline lookup yields CDR1 MGHDK and CDR2 SYGVNS. CDR3 sequence: CASSQRDRVGVNPEAFF. In nucleotides, the CDR3 is TGTGCCAGCAGCCAACGGGACAGGGTCGGGGTGAATCCTGAAGCTTTCTTT.